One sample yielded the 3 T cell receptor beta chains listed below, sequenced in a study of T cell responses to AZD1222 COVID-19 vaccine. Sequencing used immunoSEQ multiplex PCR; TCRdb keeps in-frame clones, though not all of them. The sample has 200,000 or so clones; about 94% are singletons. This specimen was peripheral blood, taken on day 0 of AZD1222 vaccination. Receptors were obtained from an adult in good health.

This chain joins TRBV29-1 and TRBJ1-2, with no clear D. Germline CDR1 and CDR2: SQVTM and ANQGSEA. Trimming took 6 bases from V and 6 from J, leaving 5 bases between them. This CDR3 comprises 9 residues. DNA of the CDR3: TGCAGCGTAAGCGATGGCTACACCTTC. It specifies CSVSDGYTF.

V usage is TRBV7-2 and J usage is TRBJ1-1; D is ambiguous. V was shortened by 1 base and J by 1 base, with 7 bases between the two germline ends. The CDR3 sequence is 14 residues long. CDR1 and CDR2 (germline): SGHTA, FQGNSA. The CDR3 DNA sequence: TGTGCCAGCAGCTTAGAAGGGCAGAACACTGAAGCTTTCTTT. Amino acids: CASSLEGQNTEAFF.

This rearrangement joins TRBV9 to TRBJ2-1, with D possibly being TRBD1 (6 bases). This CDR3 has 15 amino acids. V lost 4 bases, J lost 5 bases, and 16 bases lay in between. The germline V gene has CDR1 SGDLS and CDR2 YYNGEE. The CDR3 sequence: CASSLEGGRDNEQFF. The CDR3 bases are TGTGCCAGCAGCCTAGAAGGGGGTAGGGACAATGAGCAGTTCTTC.